The rows below give T cell receptor beta chains drawn from one sample of a study of cytomegalovirus exposure and HLA in healthy donors. Assay used: immunoSEQ multiplex PCR; TCRdb lists only in-frame clones, some missing. The sample data list some 120,000 clones. Sequenced sample: PBMCs. The receptors stem from a man younger than 30 in good health and CMV-seronegative. CDR3s include the opening cysteine and the closing phenylalanine or tryptophan. The order of the fields is V gene, D gene, J gene, CDR3 DNA, CDR3 protein. A D gene is named only where the DNA matches it firmly.

v_call: TRBV19
d_call: TRBD1
j_call: TRBJ1-5
cdr3_nt: TGTGCCAGTATCGAGGGGACAGGGACTCAGGGCAATCAGCCCCAGCATTTT
cdr3_aa: CASIEGTGTQGNQPQHF

v_call: TRBV9
d_call: TRBD1
j_call: TRBJ1-1
cdr3_nt: TGTGCCAGCAGCGTATTGACAGGGGGAGGCACTGAAGCTTTCTTT
cdr3_aa: CASSVLTGGGTEAFF

v_call: TRBV4-2
d_call: TRBD2
j_call: TRBJ2-1
cdr3_nt: TGTGCCAGCACCGGGAACAGCGGGGGGTTAAGCTCCTACAATGAGCAGTTCTTC
cdr3_aa: CASTGNSGGLSSYNEQFF

v_call: TRBV5-1
d_call: TRBD1
j_call: TRBJ2-7
cdr3_nt: TGCGCCAGCAGGGGATGGACAGGGGAATACGAGCAGTACTTC
cdr3_aa: CASRGWTGEYEQYF

v_call: TRBV19
d_call: TRBD1
j_call: TRBJ1-2
cdr3_nt: TGTGCCAGTAGTACAACAGGGGGAACTAACTATGGCTACACCTTC
cdr3_aa: CASSTTGGTNYGYTF

v_call: TRBV27
d_call: TRBD2
j_call: TRBJ2-7
cdr3_nt: TGTGCCAGCAGTTTAAGCCTAGCGGACCTCTACGAGCAGTACTTC
cdr3_aa: CASSLSLADLYEQYF

v_call: TRBV12-5
d_call: -
j_call: TRBJ2-7
cdr3_nt: TGTGCTAGTGCCCTTGCCGGAGGCCAAAACGAGCAGTACTTC
cdr3_aa: CASALAGGQNEQYF

v_call: TRBV9
d_call: TRBD1
j_call: TRBJ1-2
cdr3_nt: TGTGCCAGCAGCGACGTTCAGGGGGACTATGGCTACACCTTC
cdr3_aa: CASSDVQGDYGYTF

v_call: TRBV7-3
d_call: TRBD2
j_call: TRBJ2-3
cdr3_nt: TGTGCCAGCAGCCCAGGACTAGCGCCAGATACGCAGTATTTT
cdr3_aa: CASSPGLAPDTQYF

v_call: TRBV6-4
d_call: TRBD2
j_call: TRBJ2-1
cdr3_nt: TGTGCCAGCAGTGGGCCTCCATTAGCGGGAGGTCTCAATGAGCAGTTCTTC
cdr3_aa: CASSGPPLAGGLNEQFF

v_call: TRBV6-1
d_call: -
j_call: TRBJ1-2
cdr3_nt: TGTGCCAGCAGTGAACCGACCGGGGGTTGGAACTATGGCTACACCTTC
cdr3_aa: CASSEPTGGWNYGYTF

v_call: TRBV18
d_call: TRBD1
j_call: TRBJ1-1
cdr3_nt: TGTGCCAGCTCACTAAAAGCACCACAGGGGGGGTATACTGAAGCTTTCTTT
cdr3_aa: CASSLKAPQGGYTEAFF

v_call: TRBV5-6
d_call: TRBD1
j_call: TRBJ1-2
cdr3_nt: TGTGCCAGCAGCTTGGGACAGGGCAACTATGGCTACACCTTC
cdr3_aa: CASSLGQGNYGYTF

v_call: TRBV4-1
d_call: TRBD2
j_call: TRBJ2-7
cdr3_nt: TGCGCCAGCAGCCACCCGGGACTAGGGTTCCACGAGCAGTACTTC
cdr3_aa: CASSHPGLGFHEQYF

v_call: TRBV27
d_call: TRBD2
j_call: TRBJ2-1
cdr3_nt: TGTGCCAGCTGTTGCCAGCGGGGGGTCAGCTCCTACAATGAGCAGTTCTTC
cdr3_aa: CASCCQRGVSSYNEQFF

v_call: TRBV5-6
d_call: -
j_call: TRBJ1-3
cdr3_nt: TGTGCCAGCAGCTTGAGGTCCGAGGTACTCTCTGGAAACACCATATATTTT
cdr3_aa: CASSLRSEVLSGNTIYF

v_call: TRBV19
d_call: -
j_call: TRBJ2-7
cdr3_nt: TGTGCCAGTAGTATACCGGGGAGTCCCTCCTACGAGCAGTACTTC
cdr3_aa: CASSIPGSPSYEQYF

v_call: TRBV9
d_call: -
j_call: TRBJ1-1
cdr3_nt: TGTGCCAGCAGCGTAGGGAGGGTTTACACTGAAGCTTTCTTT
cdr3_aa: CASSVGRVYTEAFF

v_call: TRBV9
d_call: -
j_call: TRBJ1-6
cdr3_nt: TGTGCCAGCAGCGCCCTAGTAGGCCTGAATTCACCCCTCCACTTT
cdr3_aa: CASSALVGLNSPLHF

v_call: TRBV5-1
d_call: TRBD2
j_call: TRBJ2-7
cdr3_nt: TGCGCCAGCGCAACTCGAGGACTAGCGGGGGCCCAGGAATACGAGCAGTACTTC
cdr3_aa: CASATRGLAGAQEYEQYF

v_call: TRBV7-9
d_call: -
j_call: TRBJ1-5
cdr3_nt: TGTGCCAGCAGCCCCTTGCAGGGGAGCAATCAGCCCCAGCATTTT
cdr3_aa: CASSPLQGSNQPQHF

v_call: TRBV11-3
d_call: -
j_call: TRBJ2-3
cdr3_nt: TGTGCCAGCAGCTTAGGGAGCGGGAGCACAGATACGCAGTATTTT
cdr3_aa: CASSLGSGSTDTQYF

v_call: TRBV13
d_call: -
j_call: TRBJ1-3
cdr3_nt: TGTGCCAGCAGCTTAGCGGGGGTTGGAAACACCATATATTTT
cdr3_aa: CASSLAGVGNTIYF

v_call: TRBV11-2
d_call: -
j_call: TRBJ1-2
cdr3_nt: TGTGCCAGCAGCTCCCCAGGGAAGGCCTATGGCTACACCTTC
cdr3_aa: CASSSPGKAYGYTF

v_call: TRBV5-4
d_call: TRBD2
j_call: TRBJ2-5
cdr3_nt: TGTGCCAGCAGCTTGGCGGGAGGGCGGGAGACCCAGTACTTC
cdr3_aa: CASSLAGGRETQYF

v_call: TRBV7-9
d_call: TRBD1
j_call: TRBJ1-4
cdr3_nt: TGTGCCAGCAGCTTAGACGACAGGGGAACTAATGAAAAACTGTTTTTT
cdr3_aa: CASSLDDRGTNEKLFF

v_call: TRBV5-1
d_call: TRBD1
j_call: TRBJ1-5
cdr3_nt: TGCGCCAGCAGCTTAGGGACAGGAGATAGCAATCAGCCCCAGCATTTT
cdr3_aa: CASSLGTGDSNQPQHF

v_call: TRBV15
d_call: -
j_call: TRBJ2-3
cdr3_nt: TGTGCCACCAGCAGAGATCACCCCCAACTAAGGCTTAGCACAGATACGCAGTATTTT
cdr3_aa: CATSRDHPQLRLSTDTQYF

v_call: TRBV19
d_call: -
j_call: TRBJ1-2
cdr3_nt: TGTGCCAGTAGTATCCCGACTCATGACTATGGCTACACCTTC
cdr3_aa: CASSIPTHDYGYTF

v_call: TRBV5-1
d_call: TRBD1
j_call: TRBJ2-3
cdr3_nt: TGCGCCAGCAGCCCCGATGGTAGGGACAGGGCTGCAGATACGCAGTATTTT
cdr3_aa: CASSPDGRDRAADTQYF

v_call: TRBV13
d_call: TRBD2
j_call: TRBJ2-5
cdr3_nt: TGTGCCAGCAGGATAGCGGGGGGGATGAAGACCCAGTACTTC
cdr3_aa: CASRIAGGMKTQYF

v_call: TRBV13
d_call: TRBD1
j_call: TRBJ2-5
cdr3_nt: TGTGCCAGCAGCACGGGACAGCAAGAGACCCAGTACTTC
cdr3_aa: CASSTGQQETQYF

v_call: TRBV6-6
d_call: -
j_call: TRBJ2-4
cdr3_nt: TGTGCCAGCAGTTACCAGGGGGGAAACATTCAGTACTTC
cdr3_aa: CASSYQGGNIQYF

v_call: TRBV11-3
d_call: -
j_call: TRBJ2-3
cdr3_nt: TGTGCCAGCAGGAAAAGAGACACAGATACGCAGTATTTT
cdr3_aa: CASRKRDTDTQYF

v_call: TRBV4-1
d_call: -
j_call: TRBJ1-2
cdr3_nt: TGCGCCAGCAGCCAAGCGGTCACTAACTATGGCTACACCTTC
cdr3_aa: CASSQAVTNYGYTF

v_call: TRBV6-1
d_call: -
j_call: TRBJ2-3
cdr3_nt: TGTGCCAGCAGTGAAGTTCGGGGGGCCACAGATACGCAGTATTTT
cdr3_aa: CASSEVRGATDTQYF

v_call: TRBV5-5
d_call: -
j_call: TRBJ2-7
cdr3_nt: TGTGCCAGCAGCCTCGATCCCGACAGCCGGCCCTACGAGCAGTACTTC
cdr3_aa: CASSLDPDSRPYEQYF

v_call: TRBV10-1
d_call: TRBD1
j_call: TRBJ1-2
cdr3_nt: TGCGCCAGGGGGACCCGGGACAGCGTATTAAATGGCTACACCTTC
cdr3_aa: CARGTRDSVLNGYTF

v_call: TRBV7-9
d_call: -
j_call: TRBJ2-1
cdr3_nt: TGTGCCAGCAGTTGGGACTCCCGGCCCCGCCCCAATGAGCAGTTCTTC
cdr3_aa: CASSWDSRPRPNEQFF

v_call: TRBV30
d_call: -
j_call: TRBJ2-7
cdr3_nt: TGTGCCTGGAGTGTAGGGGTCGGGGGCGAGCAGTACTTC
cdr3_aa: CAWSVGVGGEQYF

v_call: TRBV7-6
d_call: TRBD1
j_call: TRBJ2-2
cdr3_nt: TGTGCCAGCAGCTTAGGACAGGGGAATGCCGGGGAGCTGTTTTTT
cdr3_aa: CASSLGQGNAGELFF

v_call: TRBV5-1
d_call: -
j_call: TRBJ2-6
cdr3_nt: TGCGCCAGCAGCTTAGGGACTCCAGGAAGCTCTGGGGCCAACGTCCTGACTTTC
cdr3_aa: CASSLGTPGSSGANVLTF

v_call: TRBV18
d_call: -
j_call: TRBJ1-4
cdr3_nt: TGTGCCAGCTCACCACCATTTGAGGAGGAAAAACTGTTTTTT
cdr3_aa: CASSPPFEEEKLFF

v_call: TRBV9
d_call: -
j_call: TRBJ2-1
cdr3_nt: TGTGCCAGCAGCCCCCCGGGAGCACAGTCCTACAATGAGCAGTTCTTC
cdr3_aa: CASSPPGAQSYNEQFF

v_call: TRBV6-5
d_call: -
j_call: TRBJ1-2
cdr3_nt: TGTGCCAGCAGTTACGCCGACTCTTACTATGGCTACACCTTC
cdr3_aa: CASSYADSYYGYTF